This T cell receptor beta chain was obtained from a study of beta chain features in type 1 diabetes. Study findings and constraints: Fewer insertions but more deletions were seen at VDJ junctions in type 1 diabetes patients.

Trimming cost V 0 bases and J 4 bases, with 9 bases left between them. CDR1 and CDR2 from the germline V gene are GTSNPN and SVGIG (reference sequence). This CDR3 spans 13 amino acids. The study reverse transcribed the entire isolated RNA, so it sequenced expressed TCRB transcripts. Method: immunoSEQ multiplex PCR; TCRdb's copy keeps in-frame clones and lacks some. This sample carries roughly 610,000 clones, roughly a sixth of them seen once, and the ten largest clones take 0.09% to 0.095%. As for this clone: Its target is unknown.

Sample: naive CD4+ T cells from blood. The source is a man aged 18 to 35 in good health. The V and J genes are TRBV30 and TRBJ1-2; D is unclear. In nucleotides, the CDR3 is TGTGCCTGGAGTGTAAAGGCAGCCTATGGCTACACCTTC. This codes for CAWSVKAAYGYTF.